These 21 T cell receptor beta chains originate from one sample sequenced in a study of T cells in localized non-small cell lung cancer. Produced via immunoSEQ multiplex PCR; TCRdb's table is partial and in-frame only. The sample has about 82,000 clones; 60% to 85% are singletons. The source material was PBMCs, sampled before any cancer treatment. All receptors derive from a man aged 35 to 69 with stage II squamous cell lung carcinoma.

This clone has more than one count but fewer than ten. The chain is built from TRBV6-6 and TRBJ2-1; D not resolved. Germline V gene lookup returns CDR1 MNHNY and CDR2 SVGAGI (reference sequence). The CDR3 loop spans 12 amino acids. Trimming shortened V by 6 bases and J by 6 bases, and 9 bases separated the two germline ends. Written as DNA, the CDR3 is TGTGCCAGCAGCCTTGATAGCAATGAGCAGTTCTTC. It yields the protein CASSLDSNEQFF.

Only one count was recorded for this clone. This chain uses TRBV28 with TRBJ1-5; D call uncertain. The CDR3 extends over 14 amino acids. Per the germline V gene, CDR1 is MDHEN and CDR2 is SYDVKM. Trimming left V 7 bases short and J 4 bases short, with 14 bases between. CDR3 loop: CASNPGGRNQPQHF. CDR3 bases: TGTGCCAGCAACCCCGGAGGTCGGAATCAGCCCCAGCATTTT.

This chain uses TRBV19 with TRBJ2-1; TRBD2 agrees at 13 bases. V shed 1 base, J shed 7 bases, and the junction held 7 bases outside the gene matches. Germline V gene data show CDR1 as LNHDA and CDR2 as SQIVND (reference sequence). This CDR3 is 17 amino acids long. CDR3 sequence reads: CASSIVLAGGFLNEQFF. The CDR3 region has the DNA TGTGCCAGTAGTATAGTACTAGCGGGAGGGTTTCTGAATGAGCAGTTCTTC.

The CDR3 protein is CASSPGRDQPQHF. The CDR3 DNA reads as TGTGCCAGCTCACCCGGGAGGGATCAGCCCCAGCATTTT. V and J are TRBV18 and TRBJ1-5; D ambiguous. The CDR3 length is 13 residues. CDR1 is KGHSH and CDR2 is LQKENI in the germline V gene. Trimming took 3 bases from V and 5 from J, leaving 8 bases between them.

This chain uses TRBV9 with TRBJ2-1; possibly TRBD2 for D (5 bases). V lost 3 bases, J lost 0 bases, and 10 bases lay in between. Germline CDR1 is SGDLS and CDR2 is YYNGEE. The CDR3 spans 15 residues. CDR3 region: CASSADWSSYNEQFF. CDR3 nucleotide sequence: TGTGCCAGCAGCGCGGACTGGAGCTCCTACAATGAGCAGTTCTTC.

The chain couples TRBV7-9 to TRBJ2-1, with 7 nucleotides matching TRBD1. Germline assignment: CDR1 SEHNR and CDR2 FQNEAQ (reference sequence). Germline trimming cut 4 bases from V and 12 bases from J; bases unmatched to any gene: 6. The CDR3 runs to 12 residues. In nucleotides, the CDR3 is TGTGCCAGCAGCTACCGGGACAGTCGGCAGTTCTTC. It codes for CASSYRDSRQFF.

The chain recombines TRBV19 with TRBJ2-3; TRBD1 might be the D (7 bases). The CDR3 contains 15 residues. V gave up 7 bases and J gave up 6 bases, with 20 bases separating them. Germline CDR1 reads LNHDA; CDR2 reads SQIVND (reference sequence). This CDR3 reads CASTDLRGRDDTQYF. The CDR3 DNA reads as TGTGCCAGTACGGATTTAAGGGGGCGGGATGATACGCAGTATTTT.

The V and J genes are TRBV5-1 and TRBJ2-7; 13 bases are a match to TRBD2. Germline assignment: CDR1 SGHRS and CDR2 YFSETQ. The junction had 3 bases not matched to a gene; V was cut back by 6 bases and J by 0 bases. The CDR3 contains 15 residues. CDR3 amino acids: CASKTSGGYSYEQYF. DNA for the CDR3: TGCGCCAGCAAGACTAGCGGGGGGTACTCCTACGAGCAGTACTTC.

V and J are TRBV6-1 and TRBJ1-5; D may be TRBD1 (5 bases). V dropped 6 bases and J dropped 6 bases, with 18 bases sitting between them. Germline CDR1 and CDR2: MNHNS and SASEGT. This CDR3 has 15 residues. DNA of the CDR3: TGTGCCAGCAGACCCCGGGGCCTGGGGGTTCAGCCCCAGCATTTT. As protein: CASRPRGLGVQPQHF.

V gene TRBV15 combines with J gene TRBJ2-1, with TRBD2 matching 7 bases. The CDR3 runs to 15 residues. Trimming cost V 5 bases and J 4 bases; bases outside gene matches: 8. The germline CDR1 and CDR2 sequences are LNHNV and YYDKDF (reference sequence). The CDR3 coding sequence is TGTGCCACCAGCCCCGCGGGAGAGGGGTACAATGAGCAGTTCTTC. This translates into CATSPAGEGYNEQFF.

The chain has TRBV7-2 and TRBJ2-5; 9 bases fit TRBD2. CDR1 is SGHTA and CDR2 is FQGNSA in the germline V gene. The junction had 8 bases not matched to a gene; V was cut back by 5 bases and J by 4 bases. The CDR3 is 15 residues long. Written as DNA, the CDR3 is TGTGCCAGCAGCCTCCAAGCGGGGGGTGGAGAGACCCAGTACTTC. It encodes CASSLQAGGGETQYF.

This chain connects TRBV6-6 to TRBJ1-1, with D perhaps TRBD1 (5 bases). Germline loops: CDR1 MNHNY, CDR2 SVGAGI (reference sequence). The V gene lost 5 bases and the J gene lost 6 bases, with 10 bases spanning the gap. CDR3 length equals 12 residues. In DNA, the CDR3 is TGTGCCAGCAGTCAGCAGGGAGCTGAAGCTTTCTTT. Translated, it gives CASSQQGAEAFF.

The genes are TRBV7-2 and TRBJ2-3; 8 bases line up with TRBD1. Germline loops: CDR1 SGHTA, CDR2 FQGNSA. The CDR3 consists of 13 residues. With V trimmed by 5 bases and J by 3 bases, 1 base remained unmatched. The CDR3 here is CASSRTGTDTQYF. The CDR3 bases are TGTGCCAGCAGCCGGACAGGGACAGATACGCAGTATTTT.

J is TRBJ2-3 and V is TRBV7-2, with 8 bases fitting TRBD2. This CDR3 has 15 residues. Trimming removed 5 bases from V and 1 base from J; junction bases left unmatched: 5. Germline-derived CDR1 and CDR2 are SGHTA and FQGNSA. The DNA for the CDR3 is TGTGCCAGCAGCCAACCGACTAGCGGCACAGATACGCAGTATTTT. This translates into CASSQPTSGTDTQYF.

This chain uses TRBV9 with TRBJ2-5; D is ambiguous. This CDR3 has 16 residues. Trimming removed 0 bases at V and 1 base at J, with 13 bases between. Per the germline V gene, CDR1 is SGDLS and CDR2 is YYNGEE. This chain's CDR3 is CASSVGAGEGQETQYF. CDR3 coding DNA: TGTGCCAGCAGCGTAGGGGCAGGAGAAGGCCAAGAGACCCAGTACTTC. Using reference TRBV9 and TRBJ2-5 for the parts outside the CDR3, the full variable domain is DSGVTQTPKHLITATGQRVTLRCSPRSGDLSVYWYQQSLDQGLQFLIQYYNGEERAKGNILERFSAQQFPDLHSELNLSSLELGDSALYFCASSVGAGEGQETQYFGPGTRLLVL.

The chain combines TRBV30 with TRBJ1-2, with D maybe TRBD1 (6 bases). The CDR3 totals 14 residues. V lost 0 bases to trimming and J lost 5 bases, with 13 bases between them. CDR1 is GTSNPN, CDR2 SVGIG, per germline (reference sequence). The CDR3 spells CAWSVPGGAYGYTF. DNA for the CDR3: TGTGCCTGGAGTGTACCCGGGGGGGCATATGGCTACACCTTC.

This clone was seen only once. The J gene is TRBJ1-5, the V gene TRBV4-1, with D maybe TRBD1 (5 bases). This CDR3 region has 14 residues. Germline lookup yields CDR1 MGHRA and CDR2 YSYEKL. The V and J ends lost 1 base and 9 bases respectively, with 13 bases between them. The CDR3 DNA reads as TGCGCCAGCAGCCAAGGGGGCACCATAATGCCCCAGCATTTT. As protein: CASSQGGTIMPQHF.

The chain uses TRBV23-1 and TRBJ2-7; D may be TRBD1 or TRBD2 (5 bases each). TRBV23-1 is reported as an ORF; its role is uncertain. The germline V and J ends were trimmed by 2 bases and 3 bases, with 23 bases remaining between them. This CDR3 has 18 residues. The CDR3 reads CASSQPRLSGTVNYEQYF. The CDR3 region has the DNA TGCGCCAGCAGTCAACCACGGCTCTCAGGGACGGTAAACTACGAGCAGTACTTC.

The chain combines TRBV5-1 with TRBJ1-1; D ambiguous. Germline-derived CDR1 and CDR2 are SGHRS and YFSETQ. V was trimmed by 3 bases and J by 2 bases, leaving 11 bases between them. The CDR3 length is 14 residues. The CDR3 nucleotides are TGCGCCAGCAGCTACGACGGAAAAAACACTGAAGCTTTCTTT. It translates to CASSYDGKNTEAFF.

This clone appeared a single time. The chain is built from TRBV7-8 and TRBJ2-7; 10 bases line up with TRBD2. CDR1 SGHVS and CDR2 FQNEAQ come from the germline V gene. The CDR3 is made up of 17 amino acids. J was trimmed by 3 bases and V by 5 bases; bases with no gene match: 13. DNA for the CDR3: TGTGCCAGCAGCAATCCCTTTGGACTAGCGGCGAACTACGAGCAGTACTTC. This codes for CASSNPFGLAANYEQYF.

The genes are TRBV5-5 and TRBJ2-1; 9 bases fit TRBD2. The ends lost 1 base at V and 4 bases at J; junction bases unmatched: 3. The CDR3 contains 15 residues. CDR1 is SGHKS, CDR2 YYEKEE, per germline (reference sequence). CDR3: CASSLLAGTYNEQFF. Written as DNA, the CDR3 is TGTGCCAGCAGCTTGCTAGCGGGAACGTACAATGAGCAGTTCTTC.